This paragraph reports one T cell receptor beta chain. This clone was seen a single time. What this receptor recognizes is not known. Per-base qualities were not stored, and no clone one base away is much larger. Receptors were amplified or captured by the immunoSEQ multiplex PCR assay. Each sample had 9 x 10^4 or so TCR templates assayed by the deep sequencing platform. Genomic DNA extracted from sorted T cells was the material used for TCRbeta CDR3 sequencing. The original methods were these. The R programming language was used for clonal analysis of TCRbeta CDR3 data. Unstimulated samples were compared with post-reaction CFSE-low samples to define alloreactive CD4+ and CD8+ clones. Regulatory or non-regulatory origin of alloreactive CD4+ clones was assigned by matching sequences to the sorted unstimulated Treg and non-Treg repertoires. TCRdb mirrors the immuneACCESS table, restricted to in-frame sequences. Some clones are absent from its copies; in checked studies, under half trace to an unresolved V gene, and the reason for the others is unknown. Clonal size and the V and J genes are those of that table, whereas D and trimming came from the DNA. A total of about 100,000 clones appear in this sample, 85% to 95% of them only once. Around 0.6% of the sample lies in the top ten.

According to the germline V gene, CDR1 reads MNHEY and CDR2 reads SVGAGI. The V and J ends are trimmed by 6 bases and 4 bases, leaving 18 bases between them. Its CDR3 holds 15 amino acids, cysteine through phenylalanine. The entry retains the CDR3 DNA only, 45 bases that are in frame from base 1. Sorted unstimulated T cells, along with proliferating T cells recovered from mixed lymphocyte reactions, underwent TCRbeta CDR3 sequencing. Fresh whole blood from fewer than 11 HLA-typed healthy donors served as the source for isolating PBMCs. To map where alloreactive clones came from, CD4+ regulatory T cells in the unstimulated state were FACS-sorted. The data derive from a study of siplizumab effects on memory and regulatory T cells (dated by TCRdb to between 2018 and 2020). For the wider study: The study looked at the effect of siplizumab, an anti-CD2 antibody, on alloreactive T-cell subsets in allogeneic mixed lymphocyte reactions made from human PBMCs.

Broad study findings and their caveats: Among mappable alloreactive CD4+ clones, an average Treg-derived fraction of approximately 73% was observed with siplizumab, compared with 25% to 30% in control reactions. About 75-95% of proliferating CD4+ or CD8+ clones could not be given a naive or memory phenotype. The cumulative frequency of alloreactive sequences traceable to unstimulated CD4+ memory T cells was significantly reduced by siplizumab. Compared with memory T cells, unstimulated naive T cells appeared more diverse, and naive cells seemed to make a substantial contribution to the alloresponse. Whether proliferating Tregs from siplizumab cultures actually had suppressive function was not functionally confirmed. Because sequences below about 10^-5 frequency were poorly captured, only a minor fraction of alloreactive clones could be mapped to unstimulated subsets.

Sequencing was done on a sample of Tregs sorted from blood. The chain joins TRBV6-5 to TRBJ1-1; 6 matching bases give a weak D call of TRBD1. This TCR was recovered from a human donor in good health. CDR3 protein: CASSPNGRGSTEAFF. The nucleotides read TGTGCCAGCAGCCCTAATGGAAGGGGGAGCACTGAAGCTTTCTTT.